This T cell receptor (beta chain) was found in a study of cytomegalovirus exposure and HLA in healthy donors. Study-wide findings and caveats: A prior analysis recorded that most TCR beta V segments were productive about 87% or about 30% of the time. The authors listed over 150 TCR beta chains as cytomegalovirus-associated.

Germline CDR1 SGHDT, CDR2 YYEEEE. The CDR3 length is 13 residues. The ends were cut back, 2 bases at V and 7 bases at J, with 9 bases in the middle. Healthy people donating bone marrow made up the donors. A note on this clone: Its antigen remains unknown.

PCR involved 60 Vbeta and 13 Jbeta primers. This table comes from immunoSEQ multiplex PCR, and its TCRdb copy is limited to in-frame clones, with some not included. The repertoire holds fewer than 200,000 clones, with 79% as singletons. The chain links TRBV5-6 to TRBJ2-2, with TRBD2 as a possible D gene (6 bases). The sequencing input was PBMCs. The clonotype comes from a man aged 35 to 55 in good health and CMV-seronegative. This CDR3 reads CASSLRRVGELFF. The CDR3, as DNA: TGTGCCAGCAGCTTAAGGAGGGTCGGGGAGCTGTTTTTT.